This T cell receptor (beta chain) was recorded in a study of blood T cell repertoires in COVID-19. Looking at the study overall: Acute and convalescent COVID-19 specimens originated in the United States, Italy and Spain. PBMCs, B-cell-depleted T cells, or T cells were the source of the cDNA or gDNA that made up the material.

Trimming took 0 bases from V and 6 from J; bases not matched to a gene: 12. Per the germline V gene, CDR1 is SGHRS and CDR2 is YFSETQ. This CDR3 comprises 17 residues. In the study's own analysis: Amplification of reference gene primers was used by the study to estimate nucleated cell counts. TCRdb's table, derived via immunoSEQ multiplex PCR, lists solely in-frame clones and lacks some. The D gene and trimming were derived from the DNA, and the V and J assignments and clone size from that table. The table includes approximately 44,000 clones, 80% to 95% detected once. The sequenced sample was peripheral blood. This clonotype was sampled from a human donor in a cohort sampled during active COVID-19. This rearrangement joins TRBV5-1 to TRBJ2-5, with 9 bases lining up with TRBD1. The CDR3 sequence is CASSLGPTTGGAKTQYF. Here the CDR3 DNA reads TGCGCCAGCAGCTTGGGGCCAACAACAGGGGGCGCAAAGACCCAGTACTTC.